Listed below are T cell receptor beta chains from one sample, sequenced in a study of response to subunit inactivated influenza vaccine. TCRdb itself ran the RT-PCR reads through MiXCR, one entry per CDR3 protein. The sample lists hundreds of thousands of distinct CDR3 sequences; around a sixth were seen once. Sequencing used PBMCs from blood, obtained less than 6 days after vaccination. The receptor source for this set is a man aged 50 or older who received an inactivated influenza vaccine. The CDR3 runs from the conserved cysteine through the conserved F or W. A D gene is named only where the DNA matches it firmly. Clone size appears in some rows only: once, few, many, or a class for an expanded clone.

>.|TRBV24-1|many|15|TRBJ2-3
CATSGLGAGTDTQYF
TGTGCCACCAGTGGGCTCGGAGCGGGCACAGATACGCAGTATTTT
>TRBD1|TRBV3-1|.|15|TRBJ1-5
CASSPSDREYQPQHF
TGTGCCAGCAGCCCTTCCGACAGGGAGTATCAGCCCCAGCATTTT
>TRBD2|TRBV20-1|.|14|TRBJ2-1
CSARSLAEYNEQFF
TGCAGTGCTAGAAGTCTAGCGGAGTACAATGAGCAGTTCTTC
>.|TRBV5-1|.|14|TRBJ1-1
CASSLEFGGTEAFF
TGCGCCAGCAGCTTGGAATTCGGGGGAACTGAAGCTTTCTTT
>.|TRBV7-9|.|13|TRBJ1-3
CAELRETGNTIYF
TGTGCGGAGCTGCGGGAGACTGGAAACACCATATATTTT
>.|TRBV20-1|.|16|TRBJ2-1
CSAPFLTVTSYNEQFF
TGCAGTGCTCCTTTCCTTACAGTTACCTCCTACAATGAGCAGTTCTTC
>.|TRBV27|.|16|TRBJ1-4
CASSLLPGAPWEKLFF
TGTGCCAGCAGTTTATTGCCAGGGGCGCCCTGGGAAAAACTGTTTTTT
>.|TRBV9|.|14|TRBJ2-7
CASSSGGETYEQYF
TGTGCCAGCAGCTCAGGGGGGGAAACCTACGAGCAGTACTTC
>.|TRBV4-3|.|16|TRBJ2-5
CASSQDYIPSSGYQYF
TGCGCCAGCAGCCAAGATTATATTCCGAGCAGCGGGTACCAGTACTTC
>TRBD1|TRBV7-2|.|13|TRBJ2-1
CASSLAQGDEQFF
TGTGCCAGCAGCTTAGCCCAGGGGGATGAGCAGTTCTTC
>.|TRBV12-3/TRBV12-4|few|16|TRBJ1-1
CASSKNVGVGHTEAFF
TGTGCCAGCAGTAAAAATGTGGGGGTCGGTCACACTGAAGCTTTCTTT
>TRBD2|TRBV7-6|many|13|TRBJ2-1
CASSPSGTGEQFF
TGTGCCAGCAGCCCTAGCGGCACTGGAGAGCAGTTCTTC
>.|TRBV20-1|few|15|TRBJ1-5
CSASHQVYSNQPQHF
TGCAGTGCTAGTCACCAGGTATATAGCAATCAGCCCCAGCATTTT
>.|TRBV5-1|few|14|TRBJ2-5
CASSLVGIRETQYF
TGCGCCAGCAGCTTGGTGGGGATCAGAGAGACCCAGTACTTC
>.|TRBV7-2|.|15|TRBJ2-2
CASSSKTWSTGELFF
TGTGCCAGCAGCTCAAAGACTTGGTCCACCGGGGAGCTGTTTTTT
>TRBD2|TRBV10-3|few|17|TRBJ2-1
CAISESGAGDGSNEQFF
TGTGCCATCAGTGAGTCCGGAGCGGGAGATGGTTCGAATGAGCAGTTCTTC
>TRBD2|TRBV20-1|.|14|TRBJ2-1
CSASSGGPGNEQFF
TGCAGTGCTAGTAGCGGGGGGCCTGGAAATGAGCAGTTCTTC